A single sample gave rise to the 27 T cell receptor beta chains below, sequenced in a study of PD-1 blockade in classical Hodgkin lymphoma. Some clones are missing from TCRdb's copy, which holds only in-frame ones; the method was immunoSEQ multiplex PCR. The data contain about 90,000 clones, about nine tenths of them seen just once; the ten biggest clones take up approximately 3%. Time point described: cycle 4 day 1 (C4D1), after less than 7 weeks of nivolumab. Each of the patients experienced relapse following autologous stem cell transplantation, and their brentuximab vedotin exposure differed. Sequences were derived from peripheral blood mononuclear cells (PBMCs), sampled before the fourth cycle of nivolumab. These receptors originate from a human donor with classical Hodgkin lymphoma.

V and J are TRBV19 and TRBJ2-5; D perhaps matches TRBD1 (6 bases). The CDR3 sequence is 15 residues long. Germline loops: CDR1 LNHDA, CDR2 SQIVND (reference sequence). V shed 6 bases and J shed 5 bases, with 19 bases lying between them. CDR3 region: CASSFRQTGLETQYF. CDR3 nucleotides: TGTGCCAGTAGCTTCCGTCAAACAGGGCTGGAGACCCAGTACTTC.

The V and J genes are TRBV6-5 and TRBJ1-5; tentative D call: TRBD1 (5 bases). Germline CDR1 and CDR2: MNHEY and SVGAGI. Trimming removed 6 bases from V and 2 bases from J, with 14 bases in between. The CDR3 runs 15 residues. CDR3 DNA sequence: TGTGCCAGCAGCCCTCGGGGCGTTGGCAATCAGCCCCAGCATTTT. Translated: CASSPRGVGNQPQHF.

A remark on this clone: The same CDR3 arises from other DNA sequences in this sample as well. This chain joins TRBV6-5 and TRBJ1-1; maybe TRBD1 (5 bases). CDR3 length: 14 residues. Trimming stripped 6 bases from V and 0 bases from J, with 11 bases between. Germline CDR1 reads MNHEY; CDR2 reads SVGAGI. The CDR3: CASRWGTVNTEAFF. CDR3 nucleotides: TGTGCCAGCAGGTGGGGGACGGTGAACACTGAAGCTTTCTTT.

This clone showed up just a few times. The V gene is TRBV7-2, the J gene TRBJ1-1; no clear D gene. Trimming left V 2 bases short and J 5 bases short, with 9 bases between. Germline loops: CDR1 SGHTA, CDR2 FQGNSA. The CDR3 loop spans 13 amino acids. This chain's CDR3 is CASSLWVGTEAFF. Here the CDR3 DNA reads TGTGCCAGCAGCTTATGGGTGGGGACTGAAGCTTTCTTT.

The chain employs TRBV7-9 and TRBJ2-2; 9 nucleotides line up with TRBD2. The CDR3 consists of 19 residues. CDR1 is SEHNR and CDR2 is FQNEAQ in the germline V gene (reference sequence). J lost 0 bases, V lost 5 bases, and 13 bases had no gene match. CDR3 nucleotide sequence: TGTGCCAGCAGCCCCAGGCAAGCGGGGGGCACCGCGAACACCGGGGAGCTGTTTTTT. Translated: CASSPRQAGGTANTGELFF.

DNA of the CDR3: TGTGCCAGCAGTCCGGCAGGGGGAGGCTCTCAGCCCCAGCATTTT. Amino acids: CASSPAGGGSQPQHF. This chain joins TRBV2 and TRBJ1-5, with 7 bases aligning to TRBD1. V shed 5 bases, J shed 6 bases, and the junction held 10 bases outside the gene matches. Germline CDR1 SNHLY, CDR2 FYNNEI. This CDR3 spans 15 amino acids.

This chain joins TRBV27 and TRBJ2-1; 11 bases map to TRBD2. The CDR3 covers 14 residues. V was pared by 5 bases and J by 7 bases, with 4 bases of the junction left unmatched. Germline assignment: CDR1 MNHEY and CDR2 SMNVEV (reference sequence). The CDR3 DNA sequence: TGTGCCAGCAGTCTAGCGGGGGGCGGGAATGAGCAGTTCTTC. Protein: CASSLAGGGNEQFF.

This chain uses TRBV10-3 with TRBJ1-1; the D is unclear. CDR3 length equals 13 residues. From germline, CDR1 is ENHRY and CDR2 SYGVKD. V was cut by 2 bases and J by 0 bases, with 4 bases left in between. CDR3 residues: CAISEGLNTEAFF. The CDR3 nucleotides are TGTGCCATCAGTGAGGGTTTGAACACTGAAGCTTTCTTT.

J is TRBJ2-2 and V is TRBV2; 12 nucleotides agree with TRBD2. J lost 4 bases, V lost 4 bases, and 1 base had no gene match. This CDR3 has 15 amino acids. Germline CDR1 reads SNHLY; CDR2 reads FYNNEI. This CDR3 reads CASSVLAGGTGELFF. The CDR3 DNA follows: TGTGCCAGCAGTGTACTAGCGGGGGGCACCGGGGAGCTGTTTTTT.

The J gene is TRBJ1-2, the V gene TRBV6-5; D gene uncertain. Trimming removed 6 bases at V and 4 bases at J, with 15 bases between. Germline lookup yields CDR1 MNHEY and CDR2 SVGAGI. The CDR3 length is 14 residues. The CDR3 protein is CASSREGIRYGYTF. CDR3 bases: TGTGCCAGCAGCCGCGAAGGGATTCGCTATGGCTACACCTTC.

J is TRBJ1-2 and V is TRBV28; TRBD1 matches at 7 bases. Germline-derived CDR1 and CDR2 are MDHEN and SYDVKM. The length of the CDR3 is 13 residues. The J segment lost 5 bases and the V segment lost 8 bases, leaving 8 bases of the junction unmatched. The CDR3 here is CASYGGRGYGYTF. The CDR3 region has the DNA TGTGCCAGCTACGGCGGCAGGGGGTATGGCTACACCTTC.

The V gene is TRBV5-5, the J gene TRBJ2-5, with D possibly matching TRBD2 (5 bases). This CDR3 has 14 residues. The V end was cut by 2 bases, the J end by 4 bases, with 12 bases between. CDR1 SGHKS and CDR2 YYEKEE come from the germline V gene (reference sequence). The CDR3 coding sequence is TGTGCCAGCAGCTTCTTAACTGAGGGAGAGACCCAGTACTTC. Amino acids: CASSFLTEGETQYF.

This clone showed up just once. The genes are TRBV14 and TRBJ2-5; D is undetermined. The length of the CDR3 is 11 residues. With 3 bases removed from V and 5 bases from J, the gap between germline ends came to 4 bases. Looked up from germline, CDR1 is SGHDN and CDR2 is FVKESK. DNA of the CDR3: TGTGCCAGCAGCCAGCGGGAGACCCAGTACTTC. Translating it yields CASSQRETQYF. Based on the CDR3 plus reference TRBV14 and TRBJ2-5, the full variable domain is EAGVTQFPSHSVIEKGQTVTLRCDPISGHDNLYWYRRVMGKEIKFLLHFVKESKQDESGMPNNRFLAERTGGTYSTLKVQPAELEDSGVYFCASSQRETQYFGPGTRLLVL.

The gene calls are TRBV7-6 and TRBJ2-7; D may correspond to TRBD1 or TRBD2 (5 bases each). This CDR3 is built from 14 residues. In germline, CDR1 is SGHVS, CDR2 FNYEAQ. Trimming removed 5 bases from V and 2 bases from J, with 13 bases in between. CDR3 DNA sequence: TGTGCCAGCAGCCCCGGGACGGGGACCTACGAGCAGTACTTC. Amino acid sequence: CASSPGTGTYEQYF. The full variable domain, its missing parts supplied by reference TRBV7-6 and TRBJ2-7, is GAGVSQSPRYKVTKRGQDVALRCDPISGHVSLYWYRQALGQGPEFLTYFNYEAQQDKSGLPNDRFSAERPEGSISTLTIQRTEQRDSAMYRCASSPGTGTYEQYFGPGTRLTVT.

The chain is built from TRBV2 and TRBJ2-5, with TRBD2 identical over 8 bases. Germline lookup yields CDR1 SNHLY and CDR2 FYNNEI. There are 12 residues in the CDR3. CDR3: CASGGAVETQYF. The CDR3 coding sequence is TGTGCTTCGGGGGGGGCGGTGGAGACCCAGTACTTC.

This sequence joins TRBV19 and TRBJ2-5; D uncertain. V lost 2 bases, J lost 1 base, and 5 bases lay in between. Germline CDR1 is LNHDA and CDR2 is SQIVND (reference sequence). The CDR3 runs 13 residues. CDR3 in DNA: TGTGCCAGTAGTATAAGTGCCCAAGAGACCCAGTACTTC. It specifies CASSISAQETQYF.

The gene calls are TRBV27 and TRBJ2-2; the D gene could be TRBD1 or TRBD2 (5 bases each). The V end lost 4 bases, the J end lost 1 base, and 7 bases lay between the germline ends. This CDR3 contains 14 residues. Per germline, CDR1 MNHEY and CDR2 SMNVEV (reference sequence). CDR3: CASSYGGNTGELFF. The CDR3, as DNA: TGTGCCAGCAGTTATGGGGGGAACACCGGGGAGCTGTTTTTT.

The gene calls are TRBV18 and TRBJ1-2, with 9 bases lining up with TRBD1. CDR1 and CDR2 from the germline V gene are KGHSH and LQKENI. Trimming at V came to 5 bases and at J to 4 bases, leaving 5 bases not matched to a gene. The CDR3 covers 14 residues. The chain's CDR3 is CASSDTGGAYGYTF. As DNA, the CDR3 is TGTGCCAGCTCAGATACAGGGGGCGCCTATGGCTACACCTTC.

V usage is TRBV27 and J usage is TRBJ2-7, with TRBD1 matching 10 bases. J lost 2 bases, V lost 5 bases, and 6 bases had no gene match. The CDR3 totals 15 residues. Germline V gene data show CDR1 as MNHEY and CDR2 as SMNVEV (reference sequence). The CDR3 is CASSPPDRGTYEQYF. For the CDR3, the DNA is TGTGCCAGCAGTCCTCCGGACAGGGGGACCTACGAGCAGTACTTC.

The chain is built from TRBV7-8 and TRBJ1-4; tentative D call: TRBD1 (5 bases). Germline V gene sequence: CDR1 SGHVS, CDR2 FQNEAQ. The CDR3 covers 20 residues. V was shortened by 2 bases and J by 6 bases, with 28 bases between the two germline ends. In DNA form, the CDR3 reads TGTGCCAGCAGCTTAATTAGAATCGAATCGGGGGGACGAGCTTATGAAAAACTGTTTTTT. Protein: CASSLIRIESGGRAYEKLFF. Complete variable domain (other parts from reference TRBV7-8 and TRBJ1-4): GAGVSQSPRYKVAKRGQDVALRCDPISGHVSLFWYQQALGQGPEFLTYFQNEAQLDKSGLPSDRFFAERPEGSVSTLKIQRTQQEDSAVYLCASSLIRIESGGRAYEKLFFGSGTQLSVL.

The chain recombines TRBV9 with TRBJ1-3; a weak D match, TRBD1 (6 bases). The CDR3 is 18 residues long. V was cut by 0 bases and J by 0 bases, with 16 bases left in between. Germline CDR1 and CDR2: SGDLS and YYNGEE. The CDR3 reads CASSVDPTGPSSGNTIYF. CDR3 sequence (DNA): TGTGCCAGCAGCGTAGATCCTACAGGGCCCTCCTCTGGAAACACCATATATTTT.

V is TRBV5-5 and J is TRBJ1-1; weak D call: TRBD1 (5 bases). Germline V gene lookup returns CDR1 SGHKS and CDR2 YYEKEE (reference sequence). The ends were cut back, 4 bases at V and 0 bases at J, with 16 bases in the middle. The CDR3 has 16 residues. CDR3 coding DNA: TGTGCCAGCAGCCAATGGGGGGTTGGTGTGAACACTGAAGCTTTCTTT. Residues: CASSQWGVGVNTEAFF. Together with reference TRBV5-5 and TRBJ1-1, the CDR3 gives the full variable domain: DAGVTQSPTHLIKTRGQQVTLRCSPISGHKSVSWYQQVLGQGPQFIFQYYEKEERGRGNFPDRFSARQFPNYSSELNVNALLLGDSALYLCASSQWGVGVNTEAFFGQGTRLTVV.

The chain combines TRBV6-1 with TRBJ1-1, with TRBD1 matching 10 bases. The trim removed 6 bases at V and 5 bases at J, leaving 0 bases unmatched. Looked up from germline, CDR1 is MNHNS and CDR2 is SASEGT. This CDR3 contains 12 residues. The DNA of the CDR3 is TGTGCCAGCAGGGACAGGGGGACTGAAGCTTTCTTT. As protein: CASRDRGTEAFF.

The V and J genes are TRBV7-2 and TRBJ2-2; TRBD2 agrees at 10 bases. V was clipped by 4 bases and J by 0 bases; unmatched bases: 8. Germline loops: CDR1 SGHTA, CDR2 FQGNSA. The CDR3 totals 18 residues. CDR3 sequence reads: CASSWPLSGGPNTGELFF. DNA of the CDR3: TGTGCCAGCAGCTGGCCGCTTAGCGGGGGGCCGAACACCGGGGAGCTGTTTTTT.

This rearrangement joins TRBV28 to TRBJ2-3; D ambiguous. The CDR3 totals 14 residues. Per germline, CDR1 MDHEN and CDR2 SYDVKM. The V gene lost 8 bases and the J gene lost 3 bases, with 15 bases spanning the gap. The CDR3 here is CASVLGWGTDTQYF. The CDR3 nucleotides are TGTGCCAGCGTATTGGGATGGGGAACAGATACGCAGTATTTT.

This chain links TRBV6-6 with TRBJ2-7; TRBD1 matches 7 bases. Germline assignment: CDR1 MNHNY and CDR2 SVGAGI (reference sequence). The CDR3 extends over 14 amino acids. J was trimmed by 3 bases and V by 2 bases; bases with no gene match: 4. The DNA of the CDR3 is TGTGCCAGCAGTTACGGCAGGGGGATCTACGAGCAGTACTTC. It specifies CASSYGRGIYEQYF.

In DNA, the CDR3 is TGTGCCAGCACCATAACTGGGCCAGAGACCCAGTACTTC. Translating it yields CASTITGPETQYF. This sequence joins TRBV25-1 and TRBJ2-5, with D unresolved. Per the germline V gene, CDR1 is MGHDK and CDR2 is SYGVNS. The CDR3 sequence is 13 residues long. Trimming shortened V by 7 bases and J by 4 bases, and 13 bases separated the two germline ends.